This TCR beta chain was sequenced for a study of blood T cells in healthy people across ages. Overall study findings and caveats: It was not possible, with unsorted PBMCs, to conclusively compare naive and antigen-experienced cells.

The CDR3 is made up of 15 amino acids. Germline CDR1 is MNHNS and CDR2 is SASEGT. With 4 bases removed from V and 4 bases from J, the gap between germline ends came to 13 bases. In the case of this clonotype: Its specificity is unknown.

The use of a sample-barcoded 5' primer and a J-beta primer mix characterized a second PCR of about 6 to 11 cycles. Each of the cDNA molecules was tagged by a template-switch adaptor with 12 random nucleotides. TCRdb recomputed calls from the 5' RACE reads with MiXCR, one row per CDR3 protein. The profile covers 1,800,000 or so distinct CDR3 sequences, with more than 35% appearing a single time and under 30% taken by the ten largest. Donation came from healthy Caucasian individuals in Russia who were aged 6 to 90. Each donor supplied about 9.6 milliliters of peripheral blood. V usage is TRBV6-1 and J usage is TRBJ2-2; possible D gene TRBD2, 7 bases. The TCR sequence derives from a human donor in good health. The sample taken for sequencing was blood. The DNA of the CDR3 is TGTGCCAGCAGTGCGGGGGGCGCAGGCACCGGGGAGCTGTTTTTT. This encodes CASSAGGAGTGELFF.